Included here is one T cell receptor (beta chain) sequence, with context. Trimming pared 7 bases from V and 4 bases from J, leaving 16 bases between. CDR1 is ENHRY and CDR2 is SYGVKD in the germline V gene. The CDR3 consists of 14 residues. These data originate in a study of blood T cell repertoires in COVID-19. In the original processing: Scientists estimated how many nucleated cells there were by amplifying reference gene primers. Sequencing used immunoSEQ multiplex PCR; TCRdb keeps in-frame clones, though not all of them. V and J calls plus clone size are reproduced from that table; the DNA served to infer D and trimming. The top ten clones hold 3.6% of a sample with about 220,000 clones, less than 85% of them seen once.

The clonotype originates from a woman at least 80 years old with acute or convalescent COVID-19. The chain couples TRBV10-3 to TRBJ1-2, with a weak D call TRBD1 (5 bases). Sequencing used peripheral blood. CDR3 bases: TGTGCCATCAACGAACAGGATTGGGGCTATGGCTACACCTTC. It translates to CAINEQDWGYGYTF.